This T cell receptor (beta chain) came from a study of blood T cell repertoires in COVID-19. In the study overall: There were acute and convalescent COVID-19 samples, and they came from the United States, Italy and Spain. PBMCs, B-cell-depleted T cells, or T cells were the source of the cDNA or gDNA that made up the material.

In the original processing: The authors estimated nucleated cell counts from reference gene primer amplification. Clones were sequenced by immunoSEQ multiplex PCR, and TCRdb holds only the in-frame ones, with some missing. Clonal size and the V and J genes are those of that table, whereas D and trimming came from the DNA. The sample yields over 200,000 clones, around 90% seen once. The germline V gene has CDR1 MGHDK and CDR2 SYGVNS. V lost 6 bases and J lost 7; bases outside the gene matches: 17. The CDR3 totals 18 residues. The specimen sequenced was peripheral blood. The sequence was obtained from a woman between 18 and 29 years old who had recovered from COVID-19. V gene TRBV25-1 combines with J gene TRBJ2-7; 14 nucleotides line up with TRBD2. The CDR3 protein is CASSLNPTSGRALKEQYF. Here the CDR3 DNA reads TGTGCCAGCAGCCTAAACCCGACTAGCGGGAGGGCCTTAAAAGAGCAGTACTTC.